This TCR beta chain was captured in a study of T cell clonality in common variable immunodeficiency. Points from the study as a whole: Compared with healthy controls, CVID subjects showed increased TCRbeta clonality, mostly in about a third. Repertoire-complication correlations in CVID were limited by patient heterogeneity. In common variable immunodeficiency, TCR beta chains reportedly carried fewer deletions and N-nucleotide insertions. The cause of increased CVID clonality remains unclear without subpopulation sequencing.

This clone was detected ten times or more. Its antigen is undetermined. The CDR3 is cut off 3 residues early in the read; its end comes from the germline J gene. The data were produced by immunoSEQ multiplex PCR, yet TCRdb's version contains in-frame clones alone and is incomplete. This sample comprises 30,000 or so clones, none seen once only. Both groups were predominantly of Caucasian heritage. This CDR3 region has 15 residues. Germline-derived CDR1 and CDR2 are MNHNS and SASEGT. V was clipped by 1 base and J by 4 bases, with 8 bases between them. The chain is built from TRBV6-1 and TRBJ2-6, with D tentatively TRBD2 (5 bases). This clonotype was sampled from a human donor with common variable immunodeficiency. Sequenced input: peripheral blood mononuclear cells. The covered CDR3 bases are TGTGCCAGCAGTGAAGGCTCTAGCGGGGCCAACGTC. Protein sequence: CASSEGSSGANV. The full CDR3 protein is CASSEGSSGANVLTF.